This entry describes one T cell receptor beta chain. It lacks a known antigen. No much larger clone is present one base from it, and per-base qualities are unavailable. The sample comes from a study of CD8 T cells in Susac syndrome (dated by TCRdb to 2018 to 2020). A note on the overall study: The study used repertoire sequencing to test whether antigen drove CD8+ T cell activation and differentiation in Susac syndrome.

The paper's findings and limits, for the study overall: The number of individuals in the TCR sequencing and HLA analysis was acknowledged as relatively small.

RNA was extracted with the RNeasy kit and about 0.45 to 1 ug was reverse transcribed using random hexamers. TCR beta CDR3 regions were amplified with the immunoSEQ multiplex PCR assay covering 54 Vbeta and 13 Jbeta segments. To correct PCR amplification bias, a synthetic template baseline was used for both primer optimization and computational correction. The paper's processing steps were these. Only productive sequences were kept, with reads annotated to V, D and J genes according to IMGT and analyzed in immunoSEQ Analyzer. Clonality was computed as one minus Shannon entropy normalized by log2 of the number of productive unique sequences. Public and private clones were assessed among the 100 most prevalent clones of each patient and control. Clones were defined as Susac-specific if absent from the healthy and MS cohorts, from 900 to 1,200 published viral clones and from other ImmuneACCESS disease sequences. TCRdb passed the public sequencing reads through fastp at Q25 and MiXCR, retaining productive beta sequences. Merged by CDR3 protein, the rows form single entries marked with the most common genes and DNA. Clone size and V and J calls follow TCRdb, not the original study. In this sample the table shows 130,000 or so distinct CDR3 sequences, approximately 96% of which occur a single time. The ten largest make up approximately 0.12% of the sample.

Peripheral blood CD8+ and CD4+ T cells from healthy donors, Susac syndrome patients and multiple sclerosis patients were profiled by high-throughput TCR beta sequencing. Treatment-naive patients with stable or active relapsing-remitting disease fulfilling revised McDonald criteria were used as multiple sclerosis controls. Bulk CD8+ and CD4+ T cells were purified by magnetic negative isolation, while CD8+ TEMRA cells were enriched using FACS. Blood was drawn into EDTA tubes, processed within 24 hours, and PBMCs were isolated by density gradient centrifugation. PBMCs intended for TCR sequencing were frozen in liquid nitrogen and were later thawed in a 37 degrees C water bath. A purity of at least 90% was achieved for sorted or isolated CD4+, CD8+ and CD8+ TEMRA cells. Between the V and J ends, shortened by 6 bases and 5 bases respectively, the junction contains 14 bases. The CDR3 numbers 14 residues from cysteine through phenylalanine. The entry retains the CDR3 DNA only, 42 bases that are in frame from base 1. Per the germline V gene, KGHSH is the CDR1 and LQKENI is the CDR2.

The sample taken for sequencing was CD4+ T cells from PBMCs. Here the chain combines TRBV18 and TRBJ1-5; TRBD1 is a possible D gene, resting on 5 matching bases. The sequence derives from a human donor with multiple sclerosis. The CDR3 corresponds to CASSRDLSDQPQHF. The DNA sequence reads TGTGCCAGCTCCCGGGACCTTTCTGATCAGCCCCAGCATTTT.